A single sample gave rise to the 7 T cell receptor beta chains below, sequenced in a study of post-analysis software for immune sequencing data (dated by TCRdb to 2013 to 2016). What these receptors recognize is not known. Overall results and qualifications from the work: Patients showed significantly higher frequencies than controls for several TRBV segments, among them TRBV5-6, TRBV5-1 and TRBV20-1.

Libraries were prepared through PCR. Data came from an Illumina HiSeq 2500. Unique molecular identifiers were incorporated into TCR beta cDNA libraries to reduce PCR and sequencing biases. TCRdb's own reprocessing of the public reads used fastp at Q25 and MiXCR and kept productive beta chains. Records with the same CDR3 protein are collapsed into one entry carrying the most frequent genes and DNA. Present in this sample are 450,000 or so distinct CDR3 sequences, roughly 46% of which were seen just once. The top ten hold roughly 12% of the sample. The material sequenced was blood. These receptors all come from a girl aged 5-17 years with multiple sclerosis.

The chain couples TRBV7-3 to TRBJ2-5; D may be TRBD1 or TRBD2 (6 bases each). The DNA end is a closer match to TRBJ2-7, so the J assignment may be wrong. Germline CDR1 reads SGHTA; CDR2 reads FQGTGA. The CDR3 is 14 amino acids. CDR3 sequence: CASSCAGGSDEQYF. The CDR3 bases are TGTGCCAGCAGCTGCGCCGGGGGCTCTGACGAGCAGTACTTC.

The chain couples TRBV29-1 to TRBJ1-2; TRBD1 might be the D (5 bases). The CDR3 consists of 12 residues. Trimming removed 0 bases from V and 8 bases from J, with 10 bases in between. Per germline, CDR1 SQVTM and CDR2 ANQGSEA. The CDR3: CSVEEGVGGYTF. CDR3 bases: TGCAGCGTTGAAGAGGGGGTCGGCGGCTACACCTTC.

Notes on this clonotype: A junction boundary mismatches the germline segment, possibly from a read error. The chain links TRBV19 to TRBJ2-1; 7 positions agree with TRBD1. This CDR3 has 12 residues. Germline lookup yields CDR1 LNHDA and CDR2 SQIVND (reference sequence). For the CDR3, the DNA is TGTGCCAGTAGTGCCTGGGACAGCAAGCAATTCTTC. It yields the protein CASSAWDSKQFF.

This chain uses TRBV6-5 with TRBJ2-7, with TRBD1 matching over 9 bases. The V gene's germline CDR1 is MNHEY and CDR2 SVGAGI. CDR3 length: 16 residues. The V and J ends lost 7 bases and 2 bases, in that order; junction bases with no gene match: 12. In nucleotides, the CDR3 is TGTGCCAGCACCCCTCCACCGGGACAGGGTACCTACGAGCAGTACTTC. Translating gives CASTPPPGQGTYEQYF.

Only a few counts were recorded for this clonotype. This chain connects TRBV2 to TRBJ2-5; 11 bases are a match to TRBD2. The DNA matches TRBJ2-7 better at its end, which makes the J call doubtful. Per the germline V gene, CDR1 is SNHLY and CDR2 is FYNNEI. This CDR3 comprises 14 residues. CDR3 residues: CASSPLAGAHEQYF. As DNA, the CDR3 is TGTGCCAGCAGCCCACTAGCGGGAGCGCACGAGCAGTACTTC.

The chain combines TRBV25-1 with TRBJ1-2, with D hard to call. In germline, CDR1 is MGHDK, CDR2 SYGVNS. The V gene lost 4 bases and the J gene lost 8 bases, with 8 bases spanning the gap. This CDR3 has 11 amino acids. The CDR3 loop reads CASSASWGYTF. In DNA, the CDR3 is TGTGCCAGCAGTGCCTCGTGGGGCTACACCTTC.

The chain has TRBV28 and TRBJ1-4; 8 bases match TRBD1. Germline V CDR1 and CDR2: MDHEN, SYDVKM. This CDR3 comprises 15 residues. J gave up 1 base and V 8 bases, and 6 bases lay outside the gene matches. The chain's CDR3 is CASGAGGQTNEKLFF. In nucleotides, the CDR3 is TGTGCCAGCGGGGCAGGGGGCCAAACTAATGAAAAACTGTTTTTT.